The rows below give T cell receptor beta chains drawn from one sample of a study of T cells after yellow fever vaccination. TCRdb reanalysed the 5' RACE reads using MiXCR and keeps one entry per CDR3 protein. The sample shows over 200,000 distinct CDR3 sequences, more than 6.5% of them seen only once. The input for sequencing was CD4+ T cells sorted from PBMCs, taken on the day of the yellow fever booster vaccination. These TCRs come from a man aged 30 to 45 who received the YFV17D yellow fever vaccine. The CDR3 runs from the conserved cysteine through the conserved F or W. The order of the fields is V gene, clone size, J gene, D gene, CDR3 length, CDR3 DNA, CDR3 protein. The D gene is left open where the match is weak. The size of a clone is reported for some rows only, either as once, few or many, or as a class for expanded clones.

>TRBV20-1|few|TRBJ2-1|-|13
TGCAGTGCTAGTAGAGCGACCTACAATGAGCAGTTCTTC
CSASRATYNEQFF
>TRBV9|-|TRBJ2-7|-|15
TGTGCCAGCAGCGTAGCTCCTCAGGGGTCCTCCGAGCAGTACTTC
CASSVAPQGSSEQYF
>TRBV10-3|many|TRBJ2-7|TRBD1|12
TGTGCCATCAGCTGGACAGGGAACGAGCAGTACTTC
CAISWTGNEQYF
>TRBV7-9|few|TRBJ1-3|-|16
TGTGCCAGCAGCGTTATCGGTACAGGGAACGGAAACACCATATATTTT
CASSVIGTGNGNTIYF
>TRBV7-3|few|TRBJ2-5|TRBD2|17
TGTGCCAGCAGCCCCCGAGGACTAGCGGGAAACCAAGAGACCCAGTACTTC
CASSPRGLAGNQETQYF
>TRBV5-1|-|TRBJ2-7|-|13
TGCGCCAGCAGCGAGGACAACTCCTACGAGCAGTACTTC
CASSEDNSYEQYF
>TRBV7-2|-|TRBJ1-4|TRBD1|15
TGTGCCAGCAGCTTTCCCAGGGAAACAGGGGATAAACTGTTTTTT
CASSFPRETGDKLFF
>TRBV5-1|-|TRBJ2-1|TRBD2|16
TGCGCCAGCAGCATTACCGGGACTAGCGGGACCCATGAGCAGTTCTTC
CASSITGTSGTHEQFF
>TRBV29-1|few|TRBJ2-7|TRBD2|12
TGCAGCGCTGGCGGGAGCTCCTACGAGCAGTACTTC
CSAGGSSYEQYF
>TRBV3-1|-|TRBJ2-1|-|13
TGTGCCAGCAGCCACTGGGAGCAGCGCGCACAGTTCTTC
CASSHWEQRAQFF
>TRBV5-4|-|TRBJ2-1|TRBD2|19
TGTGCCAGCCGCTTGAGGAAGCGGGAGGGCCCTATTAGTTACAATGAGCAGTTCTTC
CASRLRKREGPISYNEQFF
>TRBV9|few|TRBJ2-3|-|17
TGTGCCAGCAGCTCCCTGGGGGCTAGCGGTAACACAGATACGCAGTATTTT
CASSSLGASGNTDTQYF
>TRBV5-6|many|TRBJ2-7|TRBD1|14
TGTGCCAGCAGCTTGCCGGGACAGTCCTACGAGCAGTACTTC
CASSLPGQSYEQYF
>TRBV5-4|-|TRBJ2-3|TRBD2|16
TGTGCCAGCAGCACCCCACTAGCGGGCGGGACAGATACGCAGTATTTT
CASSTPLAGGTDTQYF
>TRBV12-3/TRBV12-4|-|TRBJ2-3|TRBD2|16
TGTGCCAGCAACATACTAGCGGGAGGGCCTGCAGATACGCAGTATTTT
CASNILAGGPADTQYF